This note documents a single T cell receptor (beta chain) sequence. The ends were cut back, 4 bases at V and 1 base at J, with 11 bases in the middle. Germline CDR1 reads LGHNA; CDR2 reads YSLEER. The CDR3 extends over 15 amino acids. These data are taken from a study of patients and donors after allogeneic stem cell transplantation. Each CDR3 protein is one row after TCRdb ran MiXCR on the RT-PCR reads. The sample lists 30,000 to 40,000 distinct CDR3 sequences; 37% were seen once. The gene calls are TRBV4-3 and TRBJ1-5, with D uncertain. Source material: blood, either unsorted or a sorted T cell fraction (not recorded which). The clonotype comes from a human donor who was either an allogeneic HSCT recipient or a stem cell or donor lymphocyte infusion donor (not recorded which). It is not recorded whose cells these are; they may come from a transplant donor. CDR3 sequence (DNA): TGCGCCAGCAGCCCCGAGGCAGCAAGCAATCAGCCCCAGCATTTT. Its protein product is CASSPEAASNQPQHF.